These 19 T cell receptor beta chains were sequenced from one sample in a study of blood T cell repertoires in COVID-19. Assay: immunoSEQ multiplex PCR; the TCRdb copy retains only in-frame clones and omits some. The sample includes roughly 100,000 clones, approximately 89% of them seen just once. The sample comprised peripheral blood. These receptor sequences come from a woman of 80 years or more in a cohort sampled during active COVID-19.

V and J are TRBV28 and TRBJ1-2; no reliable D call. The germline V and J ends were trimmed by 3 bases and 8 bases, with 10 bases remaining between them. The CDR3 covers 12 residues. The V gene's germline CDR1 is MDHEN and CDR2 SYDVKM. The CDR3 DNA is TGTGCCAGCAGTTTTAATCTCTTCGGCTACACCTTC. Its translation: CASSFNLFGYTF.

CDR3 protein: CASSRTGVNTEAFF. The DNA of the CDR3 is TGTGCCAGCAGCCGGACAGGGGTGAACACTGAAGCTTTCTTT. The rearrangement joins TRBV7-2 to TRBJ1-1, with TRBD1 matching over 9 bases. Germline V lookup: CDR1 SGHTA, CDR2 FQGNSA. This CDR3 spans 14 amino acids. V shed 5 bases and J 0 bases; nucleotides not matched to a gene: 1.

The gene calls are TRBV6-5 and TRBJ2-7, with D unresolved. V lost 3 bases and J 4 bases, leaving 4 bases between the germline ends. The CDR3 has 11 amino acids. Germline CDR1 reads MNHEY; CDR2 reads SVGAGI. The CDR3 reads CASSYIYEQYF. In DNA form, the CDR3 reads TGTGCCAGCAGTTATATTTACGAGCAGTACTTC.

This clone was seen once. The J gene is TRBJ2-7, the V gene TRBV5-1; D is perhaps TRBD1 (6 bases). Germline assignment: CDR1 SGHRS and CDR2 YFSETQ. The CDR3 is made up of 14 amino acids. Trimming took 4 bases from V and 6 from J, leaving 17 bases between them. The CDR3 region is CASSLTQQGSEQYF. The CDR3 nucleotides read TGCGCCAGCAGCCTTACTCAACAGGGTTCCGAGCAGTACTTC.

The rearrangement joins TRBV15 to TRBJ1-5; 11 nucleotides line up with TRBD1. The CDR3 sequence is 18 residues long. V lost 5 bases and J lost 0; bases outside the gene matches: 9. Germline V gives CDR1 LNHNV, CDR2 YYDKDF (reference sequence). The CDR3 nucleotides are TGTGCCACCAGCGGGGGACAGGGGGAGCTCCTTAGCAATCAGCCCCAGCATTTT. It encodes CATSGGQGELLSNQPQHF.

The rearrangement uses TRBV30 and TRBJ1-1; D uncertain. Germline V lookup: CDR1 GTSNPN, CDR2 SVGIG (reference sequence). There are 14 residues in the CDR3. V was shortened by 5 bases and J by 1 base, with 14 bases between the two germline ends. CDR3 DNA: TGTGCCTGGGAAAGAAAGCCCGGGAACACTGAAGCTTTCTTT. It translates to CAWERKPGNTEAFF.

The J gene is TRBJ2-1, the V gene TRBV14, with D possibly TRBD1 on 6 matching bases. V gave up 0 bases and J gave up 6 bases, with 18 bases separating them. The CDR3 runs to 17 residues. Germline CDR1 and CDR2: SGHDN and FVKESK. The CDR3 protein is CASSQDPSSTGFNEQFF. The DNA of the CDR3 is TGTGCCAGCAGCCAAGATCCTTCATCTACAGGGTTCAATGAGCAGTTCTTC.

The chain combines TRBV12-3 or TRBV12-4 with TRBJ2-3; 8 nucleotides align to TRBD2. The CDR3 has 12 residues. V trimming: 6 bases; J trimming: 10 bases; junction bases outside the gene matches: 6. The CDR3 reads CASSPSGSAQYF. The CDR3 nucleotides read TGTGCCAGCAGCCCTAGCGGGTCGGCGCAGTATTTT.

The chain links TRBV28 to TRBJ2-7; D may be TRBD1 (6 bases). V lost 6 bases to trimming and J lost 3 bases, with 18 bases between them. CDR1 is MDHEN and CDR2 is SYDVKM in the germline V gene. The CDR3 has 15 residues. DNA for the CDR3: TGTGCCAGCAGGGGGAACAGGGAAAGGCTCTACGAGCAGTACTTC. Translating gives CASRGNRERLYEQYF.

The genes are TRBV3-1 (or the pseudogene TRBV3-2) and TRBJ2-1; the match to TRBD1 covers 9 bases. CDR3 length equals 13 residues. With 2 bases clipped from V and 13 bases from J, the junction kept 6 bases outside the gene matches. The germline gives CDR1 LGHDT, CDR2 YNNKEL (reference sequence). CDR3 DNA sequence: TGTGCCAGCAGCCAATCCACACAGGGGGCACAGTTCTTC. This codes for CASSQSTQGAQFF.

The J gene is TRBJ1-4, the V gene TRBV30; D call uncertain. V lost 3 bases, J lost 3 bases, and 14 bases lay in between. CDR1 and CDR2 from the germline V gene are GTSNPN and SVGIG (reference sequence). This CDR3 spans 15 amino acids. The CDR3 here is CAWREGSSSNEKLFF. The CDR3, as DNA: TGTGCCTGGAGGGAGGGATCCTCATCTAATGAAAAACTGTTTTTT.

Only one count was recorded for this clone. The gene calls are TRBV5-5 and TRBJ2-7; 9 bases match TRBD1. There are 13 residues in the CDR3. The V gene end was trimmed by 3 bases and the J gene end by 3 bases; junction bases not matched to a gene: 1. Looked up from germline, CDR1 is SGHKS and CDR2 is YYEKEE (reference sequence). The CDR3 sequence: CASSSGQGYEQYF. DNA of the CDR3: TGTGCCAGCAGCTCGGGACAGGGCTACGAGCAGTACTTC.

This sequence joins TRBV9 and TRBJ2-2; D gene uncertain. The V gene's germline CDR1 is SGDLS and CDR2 YYNGEE. Trimming took 3 bases from V and 0 from J, leaving 9 bases between them. The CDR3 spans 15 residues. CDR3 sequence reads: CASSGAVANTGELFF. The CDR3 nucleotides are TGTGCCAGCAGCGGCGCTGTCGCGAACACCGGGGAGCTGTTTTTT.

The chain carries TRBV14 and TRBJ2-2; D might be TRBD2 (5 bases). V lost 2 bases and J 6 bases, leaving 7 bases between the germline ends. Per germline, CDR1 SGHDN and CDR2 FVKESK. The CDR3 contains 13 residues. Here the CDR3 DNA reads TGTGCCAGCAGCCAATACGGGGCCGGGGAGCTGTTTTTT. This sequence encodes CASSQYGAGELFF.

This sequence joins TRBV4-2 and TRBJ1-4, with 7 bases aligning to TRBD1. Trimming took 3 bases from V and 1 from J; bases not matched to a gene: 8. The CDR3 extends over 17 amino acids. CDR1 and CDR2 (germline): LGHNA, YNFKEQ. The CDR3 coding sequence is TGTGCCAGCAGCCAGGGCAGGGGGAGTGTAACTAATGAAAAACTGTTTTTT. Translation gives CASSQGRGSVTNEKLFF.

The chain links TRBV5-1 to TRBJ1-6, with 8 bases matching TRBD1. Trimming at V came to 0 bases and at J to 8 bases, leaving 4 bases not matched to a gene. Germline V lookup: CDR1 SGHRS, CDR2 YFSETQ. CDR3 size: 15 residues. The DNA of the CDR3 is TGCGCCAGCAGCTTGGGGACAGGGAACGATTCACCCCTCCACTTT. Its protein is CASSLGTGNDSPLHF.

The gene calls are TRBV11-1 and TRBJ2-1; unclear D gene. The CDR3 is 17 residues long. V was clipped by 0 bases and J by 4 bases, with 16 bases between them. The V gene's germline CDR1 is SGHAT and CDR2 FQDESV (reference sequence). DNA for the CDR3: TGTGCCAGCAGCTTAGCGGTTGACACCGGATCTTACAATGAGCAGTTCTTC. This codes for CASSLAVDTGSYNEQFF.

This clone was seen only once. The gene calls are TRBV10-3 and TRBJ2-1; TRBD1 is a possible D gene (5 bases). Germline CDR1 ENHRY, CDR2 SYGVKD. The CDR3 is 15 residues long. The V end lost 2 bases, the J end lost 4 bases, and 12 bases lay between the germline ends. The CDR3 nucleotides read TGTGCCATCAGTGAGGTCCCAGGGAAGTACAATGAGCAGTTCTTC. It codes for CAISEVPGKYNEQFF.

The chain joins TRBV2 to TRBJ2-2, with 7 bases fitting TRBD1. Looked up from germline, CDR1 is SNHLY and CDR2 is FYNNEI. Trimming at V came to 7 bases and at J to 3 bases, leaving 5 bases not matched to a gene. CDR3 length: 14 amino acids. CDR3 amino acids: CASNTGADTGELFF. CDR3 in DNA: TGTGCCAGCAATACAGGGGCGGACACCGGGGAGCTGTTTTTT.